This T cell receptor (beta chain) was captured by sequencing in a study of beta chain features in type 1 diabetes. Regarding the study as a whole: People with Type 1 diabetes carried modestly yet significantly shorter TCRB CDR3s in all four CD4+ subsets.

The whole isolated RNA underwent reverse transcription, so sequencing captured expressed TCRB transcripts. Clones were sequenced by immunoSEQ multiplex PCR, and TCRdb holds only the in-frame ones, with some missing. The data hold around 300,000 clones, with about 15% observed a single time. The CDR3 loop spans 13 amino acids. The J segment lost 5 bases and the V segment lost 2 bases, leaving 1 base of the junction unmatched. CDR1 is SGHNT, CDR2 YENEEA, per germline. This clone was detected a few times. Its antigen is as yet unknown. The chain carries TRBV11-3 and TRBJ2-3, with TRBD1 matching 7 bases. The sample comprised naive CD4+ T cells from blood. This TCR derives from a man younger than 30 with type 1 diabetes. CDR3 region: CASSLRTGDTQYF. CDR3 sequence (DNA): TGTGCCAGCAGCTTACGGACAGGAGATACGCAGTATTTT.